This T cell receptor (beta chain) was captured in a study of beta chain features in type 1 diabetes (dated by TCRdb to 2017 to 2018). Context from the whole study: No differences in mean age, gender distribution, total cell number or subset yield were found between patients and healthy donors. A total of 100 million to 140 million sorted cells were examined across all samples, and the number of cells per subset was strongly correlated with RNA yield. The study compared TCRB repertoires of sorted circulating CD4+ T cell subsets between recently diagnosed type 1 diabetes patients and matched healthy donors. Naive and central memory subsets were obtained from all 30 or so donors, but regulatory and stem cell-like memory subsets were isolated from only 8 patients and roughly eight healthy donors.

The High Capacity cDNA Reverse Transcription Kit was used to reverse transcribe all of the isolated RNA, meaning that expressed TCRB transcripts were what got sequenced. Naive, central memory and regulatory T cell samples underwent deep immunoSEQ sequencing, averaging around 3.7 million total reads per sample. After sorted cells were lysed in RLT buffer, RNA was extracted with DNase-treated RNeasy Micro or Mini kits, with the choice depending on cell number. Each cell subset was processed separately to prevent cross-contamination, with patient and healthy donor samples processed together. The immunoSEQ multiplex PCR was used to amplify TCRB sequences from cDNA, generating 87-bp fragments that spanned the CDR3 region. Sequencing of the amplicons was done on the Illumina HiSeq platform. Concerning the study's data processing: Synthetic template baselines were used to correct PCR bias computationally, reads within Hamming distance 2 were collapsed, and singletons that could not be merged were discarded. By aligning reads against IMGT, V, D and J genes, CDR3 length, and insertions or deletions at six rearrangement sites were assigned. Within each subset, clonotype counts were normalized to the number of sorted cells before true diversity and Gini coefficients were calculated with the tcR R package. Repertoire sharing was quantified using the overlap coefficient calculated on TCRB nucleotide sequences. Out-of-frame TCRB sequences from naive cells were analyzed to stand in for the pre-selection repertoire. In TCRdb, the immuneACCESS table is reduced to in-frame sequences with V and J assigned. These tables do not hold every clone; where another copy was compared, an unresolved V gene accounts for under half, and the others remain unexplained. The D gene and trimming were derived from the DNA, and the V and J assignments and clone size from that table. Present in this sample are about 230,000 clones, about a sixth of which were seen just once. About 0.08% of the sample goes to the ten largest clones.

According to the germline V gene, CDR1 reads SQVTM and CDR2 reads ANQGSEA. Trimming costs V 3 bases and J 5 bases, and their ends lie 7 bases apart. Including cysteine and phenylalanine, the CDR3 has 11 amino acids. The entry retains the CDR3 DNA only, 33 bases that are in frame from base 1. General findings and caveats noted by the study authors: Fewer insertions and more nucleotide deletions at VDJ recombination sites were observed in patients with type 1 diabetes, implying thymic rearrangement abnormalities. Shorter templates might be favored by PCR, yet because patient and control samples were amplified and corrected together, any such skew would affect both groups equally. A moderate but significant shortening of TCRB CDR3 length was observed in type 1 diabetes patients in all four CD4+ subsets. Naive, central memory and regulatory TCRB repertoires appeared more similar among patients than among healthy donors. Because the HLA sub-analyses included only small numbers of individuals, any influence of HLA type on TCRB rearrangement was left unresolved. Because cDNA was sequenced instead of genomic DNA, highly expressing activated cells could be over-represented, though the groups showed no difference in activation or CD3 levels.

From each donor, a single peripheral blood sample of around 120 mL on average was drawn into heparinised tubes. A BD FACSAria II and a panel including CD45RO, CCR7, CD25, CD127, CD95 and CD27 were used to sort naive, central memory, regulatory and stem cell-like memory CD4+ T cells. Every sorted population had a purity above 95%. PBMCs were isolated right away by Lymphoprep density gradient centrifugation and were stained directly, without culture. Samples were stained and sorted in pairs, with one healthy donor and one patient per experiment, so that batch effects were minimized. A word on this clone: This clone's antigen is unknown. Base qualities are missing; no much larger clone stands one base away.

The rearrangement joined TRBV29-1 to TRBJ1-1, with the D gene call left open. Sequenced sample: naive CD4+ T cells from blood. What this sample's cell subset or site label stands for: true naive CD4+ T cells. This clonotype was sampled from a man younger than 40 with type 1 diabetes. DNA sequence: TGCAGCGTTGAGACCGGGACTGAAGCTTTCTTT. Translated, it gives CSVETGTEAFF. With the portions outside the CDR3 filled from the reference TRBV29-1 and TRBJ1-1 genes, the complete variable region becomes SAVISQKPSRDICQRGTSLTIQCQVDSQVTMMFWYRQQPGQSLTLIATANQGSEATYESGFVIDKFPISRPNLTFSTLTVSNMSPEDSSIYLCSVETGTEAFFGQGTRLTVV.